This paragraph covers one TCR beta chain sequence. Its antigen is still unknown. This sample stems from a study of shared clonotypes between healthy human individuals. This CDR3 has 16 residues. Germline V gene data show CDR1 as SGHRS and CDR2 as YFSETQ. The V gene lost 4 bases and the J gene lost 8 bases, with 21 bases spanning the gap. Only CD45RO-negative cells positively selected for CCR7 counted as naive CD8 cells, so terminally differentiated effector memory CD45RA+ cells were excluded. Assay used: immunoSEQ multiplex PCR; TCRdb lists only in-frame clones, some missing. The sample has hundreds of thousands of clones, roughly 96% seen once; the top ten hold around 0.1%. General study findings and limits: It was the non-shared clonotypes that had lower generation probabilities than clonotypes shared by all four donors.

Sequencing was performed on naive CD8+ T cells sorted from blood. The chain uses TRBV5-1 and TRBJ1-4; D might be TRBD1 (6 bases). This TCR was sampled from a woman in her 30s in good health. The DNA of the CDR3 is TGCGCCAGCAGCCCCCTACCCACAGGGTCGGGGGAAAAACTGTTTTTT. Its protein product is CASSPLPTGSGEKLFF.